This T cell receptor (beta chain) was profiled in a study of shared clonotypes between healthy human individuals. Sequencing used immunoSEQ multiplex PCR; TCRdb keeps in-frame clones, though not all of them. The sample records about 2.5 million clones, roughly 90% being singletons. There are 12 residues in the CDR3. V was clipped by 10 bases and J by 5 bases; unmatched bases: 1. The germline V gene encodes CDR1 MDHEN and CDR2 SYDVKM. The sequencing input was naive CD4+ T cells from PBMCs. Subset given: CD45RA+ positively selected. The V call is TRBV28, the J call TRBJ2-2; 10 nucleotides match TRBD2. This receptor was identified in a man aged 18 to 30 in good health. Some clones in this sample may be carry-over from other donors' samples. CDR3 coding DNA: TGTGCCATGGGACTAGCGACCGGGGAGCTGTTTTTT. Translating gives CAMGLATGELFF.